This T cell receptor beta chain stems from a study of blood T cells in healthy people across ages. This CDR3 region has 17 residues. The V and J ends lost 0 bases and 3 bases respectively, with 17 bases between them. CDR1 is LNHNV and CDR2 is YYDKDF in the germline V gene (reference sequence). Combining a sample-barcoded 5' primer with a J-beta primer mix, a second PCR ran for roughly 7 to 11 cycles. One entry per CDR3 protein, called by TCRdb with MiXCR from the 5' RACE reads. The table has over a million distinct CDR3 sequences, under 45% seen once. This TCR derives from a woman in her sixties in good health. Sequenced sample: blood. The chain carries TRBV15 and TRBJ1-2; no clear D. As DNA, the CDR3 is TGTGCCACCAGCAGAGATAAGTCATCCGGGCGCCACTATGGCTACACCTTC. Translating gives CATSRDKSSGRHYGYTF.